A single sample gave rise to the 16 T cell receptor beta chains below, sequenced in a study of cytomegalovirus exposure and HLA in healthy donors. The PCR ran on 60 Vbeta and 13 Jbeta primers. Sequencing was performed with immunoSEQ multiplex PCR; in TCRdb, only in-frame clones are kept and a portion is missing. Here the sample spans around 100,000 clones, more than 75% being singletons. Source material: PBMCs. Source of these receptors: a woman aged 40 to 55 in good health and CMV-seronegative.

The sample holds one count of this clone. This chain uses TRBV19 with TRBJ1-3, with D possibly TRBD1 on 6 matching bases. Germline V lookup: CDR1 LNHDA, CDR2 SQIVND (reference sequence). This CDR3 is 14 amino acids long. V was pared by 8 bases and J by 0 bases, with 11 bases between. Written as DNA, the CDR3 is TGTGCCAGTGGGACACTTAACTCTGGAAACACCATATATTTT. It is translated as CASGTLNSGNTIYF.

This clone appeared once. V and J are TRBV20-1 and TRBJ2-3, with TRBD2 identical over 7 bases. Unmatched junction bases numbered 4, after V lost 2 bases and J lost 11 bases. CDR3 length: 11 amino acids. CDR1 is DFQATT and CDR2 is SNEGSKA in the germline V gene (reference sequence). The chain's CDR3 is CSARKAGEQYF. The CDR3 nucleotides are TGCAGTGCTAGAAAGGCGGGGGAGCAGTATTTT.

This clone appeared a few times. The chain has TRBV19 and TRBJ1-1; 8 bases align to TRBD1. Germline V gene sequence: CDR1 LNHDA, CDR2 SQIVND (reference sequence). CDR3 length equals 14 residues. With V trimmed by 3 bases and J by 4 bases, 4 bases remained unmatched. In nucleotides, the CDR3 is TGTGCCAGTAGTATGCAGGGGGCGACCACTGAAGCTTTCTTT. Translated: CASSMQGATTEAFF.

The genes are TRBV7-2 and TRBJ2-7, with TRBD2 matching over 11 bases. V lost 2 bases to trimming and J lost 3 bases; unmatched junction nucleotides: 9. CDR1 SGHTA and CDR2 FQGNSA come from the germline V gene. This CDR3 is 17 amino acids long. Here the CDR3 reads CASSLNSGLAGLYEQYF. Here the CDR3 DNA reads TGTGCCAGCAGCTTAAATAGTGGACTAGCGGGCCTCTACGAGCAGTACTTC. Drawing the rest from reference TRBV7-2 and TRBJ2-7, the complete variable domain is GAGVSQSPSNKVTEKGKDVELRCDPISGHTALYWYRQSLGQGLEFLIYFQGNSAPDKSGLPSDRFSAERTGGSVSTLTIQRTQQEDSAVYLCASSLNSGLAGLYEQYFGPGTRLTVT.

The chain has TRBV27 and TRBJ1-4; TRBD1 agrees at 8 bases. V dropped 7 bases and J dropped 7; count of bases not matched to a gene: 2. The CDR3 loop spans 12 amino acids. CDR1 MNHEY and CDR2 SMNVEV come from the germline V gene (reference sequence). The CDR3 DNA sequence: TGTGCCAGCACGACAGGGGCTGAAAAACTGTTTTTT. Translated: CASTTGAEKLFF.

The chain's CDR3 is CASSAGTNYEQYF. The CDR3 region has the DNA TGTGCCAGTAGTGCCGGGACAAACTACGAGCAGTACTTC. The gene calls are TRBV19 and TRBJ2-7; a weak D match, TRBD1 (6 bases). The CDR3 has 13 residues. Germline CDR1 LNHDA, CDR2 SQIVND (reference sequence). Trimming stripped 5 bases from V and 3 bases from J, with 11 bases between.

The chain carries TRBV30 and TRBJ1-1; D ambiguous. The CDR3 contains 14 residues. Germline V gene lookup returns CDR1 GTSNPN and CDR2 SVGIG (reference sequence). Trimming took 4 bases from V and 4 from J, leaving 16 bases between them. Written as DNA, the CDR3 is TGTGCCTGGATGGCCCTAGTTGGTAGCACTGAAGCTTTCTTT. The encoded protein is CAWMALVGSTEAFF.

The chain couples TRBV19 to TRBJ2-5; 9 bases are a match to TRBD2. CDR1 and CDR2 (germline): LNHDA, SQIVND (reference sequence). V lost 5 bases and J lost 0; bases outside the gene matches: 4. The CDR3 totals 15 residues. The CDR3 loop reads CASSFASGNQETQYF. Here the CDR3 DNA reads TGTGCCAGTAGTTTTGCTAGCGGGAACCAAGAGACCCAGTACTTC.

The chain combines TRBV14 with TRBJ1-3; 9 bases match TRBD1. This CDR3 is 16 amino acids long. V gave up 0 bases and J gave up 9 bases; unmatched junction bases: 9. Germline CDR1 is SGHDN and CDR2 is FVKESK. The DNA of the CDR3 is TGTGCCAGCAGCCAAGATAGGAGACAGGGGGATGTCACCATATATTTT. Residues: CASSQDRRQGDVTIYF.

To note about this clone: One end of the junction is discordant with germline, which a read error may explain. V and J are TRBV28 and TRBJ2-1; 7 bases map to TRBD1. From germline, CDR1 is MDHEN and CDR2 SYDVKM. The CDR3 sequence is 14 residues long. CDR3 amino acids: CVVGTASSYNEQFF. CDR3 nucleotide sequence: TGCGTAGTCGGGACAGCAAGCTCCTACAATGAGCAGTTCTTC.

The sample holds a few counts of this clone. The CDR3 protein is CASSEQGAVTGELFF. In nucleotides, the CDR3 is TGTGCCAGCAGTGAACAGGGGGCTGTGACCGGGGAGCTGTTTTTT. The V gene is TRBV6-4, the J gene TRBJ2-2; 9 positions match TRBD1. The CDR3 runs 15 residues. Germline CDR1 is MRHNA and CDR2 is SNTAGT. Trimming took 3 bases from V and 5 from J; bases not matched to a gene: 4.

CDR3 nucleotide sequence: TGTGCCAGCCGAGCACTAGCGGCGACCGGGGAGCTGTTTTTT. Its translation: CASRALAATGELFF. V and J are TRBV6-4 and TRBJ2-2, with 8 bases matching TRBD2. Trimming removed 8 bases from V and 5 bases from J; junction bases left unmatched: 7. The CDR3 covers 14 residues. Germline V gives CDR1 MRHNA, CDR2 SNTAGT.

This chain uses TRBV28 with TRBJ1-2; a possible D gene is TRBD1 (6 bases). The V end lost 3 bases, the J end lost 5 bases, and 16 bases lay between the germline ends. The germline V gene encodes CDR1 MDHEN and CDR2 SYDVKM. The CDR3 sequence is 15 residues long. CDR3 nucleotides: TGTGCCAGCAGTTTCCCGAGGGGGGGCGTTTATGGCTACACCTTC. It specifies CASSFPRGGVYGYTF.

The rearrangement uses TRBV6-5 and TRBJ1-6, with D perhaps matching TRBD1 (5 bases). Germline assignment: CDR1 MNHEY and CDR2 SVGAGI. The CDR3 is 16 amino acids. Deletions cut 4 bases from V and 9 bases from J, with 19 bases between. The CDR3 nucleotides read TGTGCCAGCAGTTTCAGCGACAGCGACGTAGGTTCACCCCTCCACTTT. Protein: CASSFSDSDVGSPLHF.

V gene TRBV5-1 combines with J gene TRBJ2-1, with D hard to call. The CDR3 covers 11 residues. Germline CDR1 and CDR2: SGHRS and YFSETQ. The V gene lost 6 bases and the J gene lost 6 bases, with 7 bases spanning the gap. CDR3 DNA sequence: TGCGCCAGCAAGGAGAGCAATGAGCAGTTCTTC. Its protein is CASKESNEQFF.

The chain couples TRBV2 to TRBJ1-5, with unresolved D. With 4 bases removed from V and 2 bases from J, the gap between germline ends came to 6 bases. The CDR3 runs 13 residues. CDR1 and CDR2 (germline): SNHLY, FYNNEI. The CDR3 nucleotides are TGTGCCAGCAGTGCTAAAGGCAATCAGCCCCAGCATTTT. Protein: CASSAKGNQPQHF.